This T cell receptor beta chain was observed in a study of blood T cell repertoires in COVID-19. In germline, CDR1 is DFQATT, CDR2 SNEGSKA (reference sequence). V lost 3 bases to trimming and J lost 3 bases, with 12 bases between them. The CDR3 has 13 amino acids. Per the original methods: Reference gene primer amplification gave estimated nucleated cell counts. Profiling relied on immunoSEQ multiplex PCR, and the TCRdb table lists in-frame clones only, not all of them. That table is the source of V, J and clone size, and D and trimming were worked out from the DNA. Here the sample spans just over 250,000 clones, about 90% being singletons.

Sequences were obtained from peripheral blood. The chain links TRBV20-1 to TRBJ2-7, with D uncertain. This TCR was sampled from a person between 18 and 30 years old with COVID-19, enrolled during active disease. The chain's CDR3 is CSASRKLDYEQYF. In DNA form, the CDR3 reads TGCAGTGCTAGTCGGAAGCTAGACTACGAGCAGTACTTC.